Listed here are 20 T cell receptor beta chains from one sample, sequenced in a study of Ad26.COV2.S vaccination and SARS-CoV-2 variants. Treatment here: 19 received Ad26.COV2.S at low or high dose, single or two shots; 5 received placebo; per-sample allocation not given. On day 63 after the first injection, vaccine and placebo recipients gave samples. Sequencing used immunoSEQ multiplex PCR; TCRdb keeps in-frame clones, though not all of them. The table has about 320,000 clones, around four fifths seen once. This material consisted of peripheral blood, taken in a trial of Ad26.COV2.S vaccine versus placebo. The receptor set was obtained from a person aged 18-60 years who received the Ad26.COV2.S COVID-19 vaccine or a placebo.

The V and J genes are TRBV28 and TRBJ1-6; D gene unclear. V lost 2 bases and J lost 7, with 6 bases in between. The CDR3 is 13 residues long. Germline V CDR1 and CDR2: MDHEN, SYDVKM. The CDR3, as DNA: TGTGCCAGCAGTTTAGATGGGAATTCACCCCTCCACTTT. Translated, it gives CASSLDGNSPLHF.

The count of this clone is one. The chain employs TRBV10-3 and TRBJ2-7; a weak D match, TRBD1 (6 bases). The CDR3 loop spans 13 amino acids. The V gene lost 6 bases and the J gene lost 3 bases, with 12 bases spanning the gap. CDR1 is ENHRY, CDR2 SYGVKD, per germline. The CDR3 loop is CAIRDSELYEQYF. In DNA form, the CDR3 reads TGTGCCATCAGGGACAGCGAGCTCTACGAGCAGTACTTC.

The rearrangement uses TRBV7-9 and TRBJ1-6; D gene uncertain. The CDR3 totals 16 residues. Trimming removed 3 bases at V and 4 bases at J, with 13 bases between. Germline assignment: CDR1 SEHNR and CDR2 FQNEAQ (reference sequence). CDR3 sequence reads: CASSFNVGRYNSPLHF. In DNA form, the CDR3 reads TGTGCCAGCAGCTTTAACGTTGGACGGTATAATTCACCCCTCCACTTT.

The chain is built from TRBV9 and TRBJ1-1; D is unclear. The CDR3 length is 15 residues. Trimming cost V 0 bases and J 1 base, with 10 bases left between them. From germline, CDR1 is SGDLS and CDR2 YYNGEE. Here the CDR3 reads CASSVGGGPNTEAFF. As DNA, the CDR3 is TGTGCCAGCAGCGTAGGGGGAGGGCCGAACACTGAAGCTTTCTTT.

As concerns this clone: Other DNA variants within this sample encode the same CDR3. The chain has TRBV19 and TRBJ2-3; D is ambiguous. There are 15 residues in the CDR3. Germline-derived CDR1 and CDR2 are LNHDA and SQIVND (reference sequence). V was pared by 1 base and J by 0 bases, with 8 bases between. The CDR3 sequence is CASSIGAASTDTQYF. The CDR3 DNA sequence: TGTGCCAGTAGTATAGGGGCAGCTAGCACAGATACGCAGTATTTT.

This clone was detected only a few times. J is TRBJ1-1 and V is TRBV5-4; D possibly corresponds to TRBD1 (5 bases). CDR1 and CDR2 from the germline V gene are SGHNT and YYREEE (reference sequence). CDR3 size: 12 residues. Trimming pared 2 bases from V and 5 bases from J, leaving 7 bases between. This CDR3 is CASSFRETEAFF. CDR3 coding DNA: TGTGCCAGCAGCTTCAGGGAGACTGAAGCTTTCTTT.

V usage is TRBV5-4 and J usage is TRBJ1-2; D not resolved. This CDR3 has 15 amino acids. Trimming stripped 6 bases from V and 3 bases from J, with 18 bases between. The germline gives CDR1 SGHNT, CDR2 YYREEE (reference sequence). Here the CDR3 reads CASNVGARDDYGYTF. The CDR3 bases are TGTGCCAGCAACGTCGGAGCCCGGGATGACTATGGCTACACCTTC.

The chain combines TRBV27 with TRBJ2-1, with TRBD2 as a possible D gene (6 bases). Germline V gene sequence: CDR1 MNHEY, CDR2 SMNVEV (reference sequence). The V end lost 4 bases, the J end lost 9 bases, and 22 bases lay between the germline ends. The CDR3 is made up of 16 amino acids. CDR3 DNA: TGTGCCAGCAGTTCACCCCAACCGACTCGGAGGGGTGAGCAGTTCTTC. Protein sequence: CASSSPQPTRRGEQFF.

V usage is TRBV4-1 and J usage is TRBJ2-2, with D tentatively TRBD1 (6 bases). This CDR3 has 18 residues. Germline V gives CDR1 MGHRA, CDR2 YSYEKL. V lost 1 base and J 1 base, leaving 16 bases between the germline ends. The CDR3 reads CASSQAPAGTMNTGELFF. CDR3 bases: TGCGCCAGCAGCCAAGCCCCGGCAGGGACAATGAACACCGGGGAGCTGTTTTTT.

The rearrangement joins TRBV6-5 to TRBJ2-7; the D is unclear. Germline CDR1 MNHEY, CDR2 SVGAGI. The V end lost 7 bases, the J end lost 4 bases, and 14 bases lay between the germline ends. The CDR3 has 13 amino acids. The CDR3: CASKVPGTYEQYF. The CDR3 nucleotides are TGTGCCAGCAAAGTCCCAGGTACATACGAGCAGTACTTC.

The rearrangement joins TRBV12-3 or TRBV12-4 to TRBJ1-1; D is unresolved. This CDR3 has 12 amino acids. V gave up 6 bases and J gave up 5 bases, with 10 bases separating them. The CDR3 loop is CASRLGGTEAFF. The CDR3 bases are TGTGCCAGCAGACTAGGAGGGACTGAAGCTTTCTTT.

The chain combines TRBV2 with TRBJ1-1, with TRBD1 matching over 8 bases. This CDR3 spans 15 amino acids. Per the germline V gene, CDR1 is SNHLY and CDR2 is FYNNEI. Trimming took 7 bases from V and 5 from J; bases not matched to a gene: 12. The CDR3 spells CASTTRTGSVTEAFF. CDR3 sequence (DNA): TGTGCCAGCACCACCCGGACAGGGTCGGTTACTGAAGCTTTCTTT.

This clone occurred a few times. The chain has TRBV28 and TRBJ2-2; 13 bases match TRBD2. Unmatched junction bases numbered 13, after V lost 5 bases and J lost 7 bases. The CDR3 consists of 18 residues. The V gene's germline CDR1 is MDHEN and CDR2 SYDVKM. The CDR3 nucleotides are TGTGCCAGCAGTCCACCCCACGCCGGGACTAGCGGGGTCGGGGAGCTGTTTTTT. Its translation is CASSPPHAGTSGVGELFF.

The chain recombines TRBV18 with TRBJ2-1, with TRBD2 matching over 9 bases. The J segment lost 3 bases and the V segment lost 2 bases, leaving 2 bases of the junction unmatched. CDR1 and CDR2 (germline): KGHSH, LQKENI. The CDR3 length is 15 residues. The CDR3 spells CASSPASGDYNEQFF. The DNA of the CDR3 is TGTGCCAGCTCACCAGCTAGCGGGGACTACAATGAGCAGTTCTTC.

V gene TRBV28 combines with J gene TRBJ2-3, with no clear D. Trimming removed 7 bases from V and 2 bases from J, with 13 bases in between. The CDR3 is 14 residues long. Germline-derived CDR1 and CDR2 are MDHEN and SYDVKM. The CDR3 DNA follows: TGTGCCAGCAACGACGGGCCTAACACAGATACGCAGTATTTT. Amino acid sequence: CASNDGPNTDTQYF.

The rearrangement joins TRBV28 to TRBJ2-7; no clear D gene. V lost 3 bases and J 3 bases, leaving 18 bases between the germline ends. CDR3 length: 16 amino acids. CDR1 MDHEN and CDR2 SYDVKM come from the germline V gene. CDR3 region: CASSFLVSEPHYEQYF. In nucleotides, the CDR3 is TGTGCCAGCAGTTTCCTCGTTTCCGAGCCCCACTACGAGCAGTACTTC.

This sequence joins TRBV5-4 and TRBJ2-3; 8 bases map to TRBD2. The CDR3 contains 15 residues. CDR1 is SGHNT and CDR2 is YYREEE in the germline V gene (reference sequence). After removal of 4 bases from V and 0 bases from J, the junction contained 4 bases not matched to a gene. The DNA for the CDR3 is TGTGCCAGCAGCCCAGCGGGGGCAAGCACAGATACGCAGTATTTT. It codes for CASSPAGASTDTQYF.

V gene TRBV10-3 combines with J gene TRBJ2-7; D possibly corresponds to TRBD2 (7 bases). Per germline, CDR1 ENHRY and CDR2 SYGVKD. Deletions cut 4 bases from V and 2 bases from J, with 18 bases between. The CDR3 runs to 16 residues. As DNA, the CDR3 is TGTGCCATCAGTGGGGCCGGGGGGCCCACCCCCTACGAGCAGTACTTC. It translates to CAISGAGGPTPYEQYF.

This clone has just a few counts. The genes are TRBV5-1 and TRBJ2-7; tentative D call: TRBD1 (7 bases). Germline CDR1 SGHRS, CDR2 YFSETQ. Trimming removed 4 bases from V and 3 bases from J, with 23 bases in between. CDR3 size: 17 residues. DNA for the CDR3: TGCGCCAGCAGCCCACGACAAGGGGGCACGGGAGTCTACGAGCAGTACTTC. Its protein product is CASSPRQGGTGVYEQYF.

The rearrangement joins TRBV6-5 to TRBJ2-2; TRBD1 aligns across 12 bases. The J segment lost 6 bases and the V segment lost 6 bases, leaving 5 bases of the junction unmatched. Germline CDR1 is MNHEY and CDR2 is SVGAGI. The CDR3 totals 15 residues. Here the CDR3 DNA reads TGTGCCAGCAGGCGGGACAGGGGGCGCTCCGGGGAGCTGTTTTTT. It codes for CASRRDRGRSGELFF.